This T cell receptor beta chain was recovered during a study of T cells in Graves' hyperthyroidism and ophthalmopathy. General study results and limits: Before onset, ophthalmopathy was predicted by the model a median about six months earlier. Most expanded thyroid clonotypes above 0.001 recurred in blood.

Remarks on this clonotype: Its specificity is not known.

TCR beta CDR3 region amplification was performed from RNA transcripts. First-round RT-PCR targeting the TCR CDR3 was performed with the HTBI primer set. Using its own MiXCR run on the multiplex PCR reads, TCRdb lists one record per CDR3 protein. The sample carries about 640,000 distinct CDR3 sequences, less than 25% recorded once. What was sequenced was blood. This clonotype was obtained from a man aged 25-45 years with Graves' ophthalmopathy.

CDR3 loop: CASSQGLAGGIYNEQFF. CDR3 DNA: TGTGCCAGCAGCCAAGGACTAGCGGGAGGGATATACAATGAGCAGTTCTTC. The chain is built from TRBV6-1 and TRBJ2-1, with 15 positions matching TRBD2. The V segment lost 6 bases and the J segment 4 bases; nucleotides outside the gene matches: 7. Germline V CDR1 and CDR2: MNHNS, SASEGT. The CDR3 runs 17 residues.